These 15 T cell receptor beta chains came from one sample sequenced in a study of shared clonotypes between healthy human individuals. Using immunoSEQ multiplex PCR, the repertoire was profiled, and TCRdb retains in-frame clones only, with some absent. This repertoire shows 1,400,000 or so clones, around 98.5% found once; its top ten account for approximately 0.4%. Sequencing was carried out using naive CD4+ T cells sorted from blood. Subset defined: CD45RA+ positively selected. Source of these receptors: a young man in good health.

The chain uses TRBV18 and TRBJ2-2, with 7 positions matching TRBD1. V was pared by 2 bases and J by 5 bases, with 14 bases of the junction left unmatched. The CDR3 has 18 amino acids. The V gene's germline CDR1 is KGHSH and CDR2 LQKENI. CDR3 nucleotides: TGTGCCAGCTCACCAAGGACAGGTTTAGGAGTAACAACCGGGGAGCTGTTTTTT. It encodes CASSPRTGLGVTTGELFF.

This clone has a single count. This chain links TRBV27 with TRBJ2-5; 10 nucleotides align to TRBD1. CDR1 is MNHEY and CDR2 is SMNVEV in the germline V gene (reference sequence). The CDR3 has 15 residues. The junction had 7 bases not matched to a gene; V was cut back by 3 bases and J by 6 bases. The CDR3 spells CASSFSTGGEQTQYF. The CDR3 DNA reads as TGTGCCAGCAGTTTTTCGACAGGGGGCGAACAGACCCAGTACTTC.

J is TRBJ2-5 and V is TRBV18, with TRBD1 matching 7 bases. Unmatched junction bases numbered 4, after V lost 3 bases and J lost 3 bases. Per germline, CDR1 KGHSH and CDR2 LQKENI. The CDR3 has 14 amino acids. In nucleotides, the CDR3 is TGTGCCAGCTCACCTAAGGGACAGAAAGAGACCCAGTACTTC. It translates to CASSPKGQKETQYF. The variable domain in full, completed from reference TRBV18 and TRBJ2-5, reads NAGVMQNPRHLVRRRGQEARLRCSPMKGHSHVYWYRQLPEEGLKFMVYLQKENIIDESGMPKERFSAEFPKEGPSILRIQQVVRGDSAAYFCASSPKGQKETQYFGPGTRLLVL.

The chain has TRBV2 and TRBJ2-2; D may be TRBD2 (5 bases). The germline V gene encodes CDR1 SNHLY and CDR2 FYNNEI. The CDR3 length is 16 residues. The V end lost 7 bases, the J end lost 3 bases, and 18 bases lay between the germline ends. The CDR3 sequence is CASTGGSSRYTGELFF. CDR3 nucleotides: TGTGCCAGCACCGGCGGGTCTAGTAGGTACACCGGGGAGCTGTTTTTT. The variable domain in full, completed from reference TRBV2 and TRBJ2-2, reads EPEVTQTPSHQVTQMGQEVILRCVPISNHLYFYWYRQILGQKVEFLVSFYNNEISEKSEIFDDQFSVERPDGSNFTLKIRSTKLEDSAMYFCASTGGSSRYTGELFFGEGSRLTVL.

The chain carries TRBV11-2 and TRBJ2-3; maybe TRBD2 (5 bases). The CDR3 spans 15 residues. V was pared by 0 bases and J by 0 bases, with 7 bases between. Germline V gene data show CDR1 as SGHAT and CDR2 as FQNNGV. In DNA form, the CDR3 reads TGTGCCAGCAGCTTAGATTGGACTAGCACAGATACGCAGTATTTT. Amino acid sequence: CASSLDWTSTDTQYF.

This rearrangement joins TRBV7-9 to TRBJ1-1; TRBD1 might be the D (6 bases). The length of the CDR3 is 13 residues. V lost 11 bases and J 8 bases, leaving 21 bases between the germline ends. CDR1 and CDR2 from the germline V gene are SEHNR and FQNEAQ (reference sequence). CDR3 DNA: TGTGCCTGGGGGCAGGTGGGTTTTGAGGAAGCTTTCTTT. Translating gives CAWGQVGFEEAFF.

This clone has only one observation. The chain uses TRBV19 and TRBJ2-1, with 7 nucleotides matching TRBD2. The germline CDR1 and CDR2 sequences are LNHDA and SQIVND (reference sequence). J lost 8 bases, V lost 4 bases, and 17 bases had no gene match. This CDR3 contains 17 residues. DNA of the CDR3: TGTGCCAGTAGTACCCGCCGCCTAGGGCGGGAGTCATATGAGCAGTTCTTC. Translated, it gives CASSTRRLGRESYEQFF.

V is TRBV19 and J is TRBJ1-2, with TRBD1 matching 7 bases. CDR1 is LNHDA and CDR2 is SQIVND in the germline V gene (reference sequence). V trimming: 4 bases; J trimming: 1 base; junction bases outside the gene matches: 12. The CDR3 length is 17 residues. In DNA, the CDR3 is TGTGCCAGTAGTACATACCAAAGGGGACAGATTAACTATGGCTACACCTTC. It translates to CASSTYQRGQINYGYTF.

The V and J genes are TRBV5-1 and TRBJ2-5, with D hard to call. The CDR3 is 14 amino acids. The germline CDR1 and CDR2 sequences are SGHRS and YFSETQ. Trimming removed 1 base from V and 2 bases from J, with 9 bases in between. Here the CDR3 reads CASSLWVKQETQYF. CDR3 DNA sequence: TGCGCCAGCAGCTTGTGGGTAAAGCAAGAGACCCAGTACTTC.

CDR3 nucleotide sequence: TGTGCCAGCAGTGAACGGACTAGCGAGCGTTTGGATACGCAGTATTTT. This gives the protein CASSERTSERLDTQYF. The chain links TRBV2 to TRBJ2-3; 9 nucleotides line up with TRBD2. Germline CDR1 and CDR2: SNHLY and FYNNEI. V lost 2 bases and J lost 6; bases outside the gene matches: 9. The CDR3 spans 16 residues.

V and J are TRBV19 and TRBJ2-5, with TRBD2 identical over 7 bases. V gave up 3 bases and J gave up 5 bases; unmatched junction bases: 9. The CDR3 is made up of 15 amino acids. Germline CDR1 is LNHDA and CDR2 is SQIVND (reference sequence). The CDR3 region has the DNA TGTGCCAGTAGTATCGGGAGGCAGGTCATGGAGACCCAGTACTTC. Translating it yields CASSIGRQVMETQYF.

The chain recombines TRBV27 with TRBJ2-3; tentative D call: TRBD2 (5 bases). From germline, CDR1 is MNHEY and CDR2 SMNVEV (reference sequence). The CDR3 loop spans 16 amino acids. V lost 0 bases and J lost 2, with 12 bases in between. DNA for the CDR3: TGTGCCAGCAGTTTATCATCTAGCTTCTCCACAGATACGCAGTATTTT. Its protein product is CASSLSSSFSTDTQYF.

The J gene is TRBJ2-7, the V gene TRBV5-6; D is uncertain. Deletions cut 3 bases from V and 3 bases from J, with 10 bases between. The CDR3 has 13 residues. Germline assignment: CDR1 SGHDT and CDR2 YYEEEE. In DNA form, the CDR3 reads TGTGCCAGCAGCTCCGGACGGAACTACGAGCAGTACTTC. It codes for CASSSGRNYEQYF.

The chain employs TRBV5-1 and TRBJ1-4, with TRBD1 identical over 7 bases. J was trimmed by 6 bases and V by 3 bases; bases with no gene match: 5. The CDR3 is made up of 14 amino acids. CDR1 is SGHRS and CDR2 is YFSETQ in the germline V gene. CDR3 sequence reads: CASSSTGSDEKLFF. The CDR3 region has the DNA TGCGCCAGCAGCTCGACAGGGTCCGATGAAAAACTGTTTTTT.

In this sample, this clone turned up once. In nucleotides, the CDR3 is TGTGCCAGCAGTTACTCGTGGACAGACACCGGGGAGCTGTTTTTT. Translating it yields CASSYSWTDTGELFF. The chain links TRBV6-7 to TRBJ2-2, with D possibly being TRBD1 (6 bases). TRBV6-7 is assigned to the ORF class and has an uncertain function. The CDR3 length is 15 residues. The ends were cut back, 0 bases at V and 3 bases at J, with 8 bases in the middle.